This TCR beta chain was documented in a study of cytomegalovirus exposure and HLA in healthy donors. Findings and caveats of the study: A subsequent analysis found that TCR clusters from the first cohort also tended to co-occur in the 120 validation repertoires, with about 95% of cluster scores above 0.

CDR3 length equals 13 residues. V shed 5 bases and J shed 10 bases, with 17 bases lying between them. CDR1 and CDR2 from the germline V gene are MNHEY and SVGAGI. Libraries were prepared by immunoSEQ multiplex PCR; TCRdb keeps only in-frame clonotypes and omits some of them. This table has some 100,000 clones, about 90% appearing once. On this clone itself: What it binds is unknown.

This receptor was obtained from a woman under 30 in good health and CMV-seronegative. This chain uses TRBV6-5 with TRBJ1-1, with a possible D match to TRBD1 (5 bases). The sequencing input was PBMCs. The CDR3 region is CASSALVGEGAFF. The CDR3 nucleotides read TGTGCCAGCAGTGCATTGGTAGGGGAGGGAGCTTTCTTT.